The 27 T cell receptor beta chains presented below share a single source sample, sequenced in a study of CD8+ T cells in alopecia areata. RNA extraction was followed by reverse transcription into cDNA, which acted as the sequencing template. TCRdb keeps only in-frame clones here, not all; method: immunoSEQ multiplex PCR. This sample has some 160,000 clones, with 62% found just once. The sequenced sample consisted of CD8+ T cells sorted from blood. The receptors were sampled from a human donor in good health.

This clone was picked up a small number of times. CDR3 amino acids: CASSLFGGELFF. The CDR3 DNA reads TGTGCCAGCAGTCTCTTCGGCGGGGAGCTGTTTTTT. The V gene is TRBV25-1, the J gene TRBJ2-2; D not certain. Germline V gene lookup returns CDR1 MGHDK and CDR2 SYGVNS. V lost 5 bases, J lost 7 bases, and 8 bases lay in between. This CDR3 is 12 amino acids long. The full variable domain, its missing parts supplied by reference TRBV25-1 and TRBJ2-2, is EADIYQTPRYLVIGTGKKITLECSQTMGHDKMYWYQQDPGMELHLIHYSYGVNSTEKGDLSSESTVSRIRTEHFPLTLESARPSHTSQYLCASSLFGGELFFGEGSRLTVL.

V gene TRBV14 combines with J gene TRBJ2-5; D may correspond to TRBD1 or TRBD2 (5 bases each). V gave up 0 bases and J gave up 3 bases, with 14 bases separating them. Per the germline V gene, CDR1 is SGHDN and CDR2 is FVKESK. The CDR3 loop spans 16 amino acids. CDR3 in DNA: TGTGCCAGCAGCCAAGATTGGTGGGACGGCAAAGAGACCCAGTACTTC. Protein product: CASSQDWWDGKETQYF.

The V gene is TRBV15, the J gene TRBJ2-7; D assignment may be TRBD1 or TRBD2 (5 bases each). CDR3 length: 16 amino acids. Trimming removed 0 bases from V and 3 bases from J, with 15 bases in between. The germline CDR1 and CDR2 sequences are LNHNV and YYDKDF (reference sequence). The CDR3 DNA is TGTGCCACCAGCAGAGATTGGGATGGGACGGGCTACGAGCAGTACTTC. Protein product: CATSRDWDGTGYEQYF.

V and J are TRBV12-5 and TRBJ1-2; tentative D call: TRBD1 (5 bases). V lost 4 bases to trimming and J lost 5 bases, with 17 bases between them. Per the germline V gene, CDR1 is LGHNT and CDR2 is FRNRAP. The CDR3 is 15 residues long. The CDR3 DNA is TGTGCTAGTGGTTCCTCCCGGGACCATGGATATGGCTACACCTTC. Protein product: CASGSSRDHGYGYTF.

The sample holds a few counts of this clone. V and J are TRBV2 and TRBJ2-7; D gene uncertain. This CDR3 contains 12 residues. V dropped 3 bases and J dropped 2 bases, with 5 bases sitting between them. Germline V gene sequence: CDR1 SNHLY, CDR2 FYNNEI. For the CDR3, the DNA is TGTGCCAGCAGTGATAACCCCTACGAGCAGTACTTC. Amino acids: CASSDNPYEQYF.

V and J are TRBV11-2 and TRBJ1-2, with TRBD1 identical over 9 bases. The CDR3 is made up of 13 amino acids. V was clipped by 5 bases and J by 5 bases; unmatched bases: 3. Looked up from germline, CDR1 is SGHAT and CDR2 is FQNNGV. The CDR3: CASSLGQGYGYTF. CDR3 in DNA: TGTGCCAGCAGCCTGGGACAGGGATATGGCTACACCTTC.

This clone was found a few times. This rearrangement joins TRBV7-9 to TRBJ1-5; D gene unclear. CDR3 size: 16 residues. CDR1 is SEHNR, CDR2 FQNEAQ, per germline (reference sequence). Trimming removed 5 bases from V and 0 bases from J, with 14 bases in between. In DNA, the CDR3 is TGTGCCAGCAGCCCCGGCCCTCCGTATAGCAATCAGCCCCAGCATTTT. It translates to CASSPGPPYSNQPQHF.

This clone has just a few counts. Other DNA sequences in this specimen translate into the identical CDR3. In DNA form, the CDR3 reads TGCAGCGTGAGGGGGAACACTGAAGCTTTCTTT. Amino acids: CSVRGNTEAFF. This chain joins TRBV29-1 and TRBJ1-1, with a possible D match to TRBD1 (5 bases). This CDR3 has 11 amino acids. Germline V gene sequence: CDR1 SQVTM, CDR2 ANQGSEA. Trimming left V 6 bases short and J 1 base short, with 6 bases between.

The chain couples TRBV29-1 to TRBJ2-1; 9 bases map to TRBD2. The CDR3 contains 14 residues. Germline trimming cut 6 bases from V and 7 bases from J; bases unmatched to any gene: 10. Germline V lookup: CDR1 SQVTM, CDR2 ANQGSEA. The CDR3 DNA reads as TGCAGCGTCGGAGGGACTAGCAACGTTAATGAGCAGTTCTTC. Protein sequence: CSVGGTSNVNEQFF.

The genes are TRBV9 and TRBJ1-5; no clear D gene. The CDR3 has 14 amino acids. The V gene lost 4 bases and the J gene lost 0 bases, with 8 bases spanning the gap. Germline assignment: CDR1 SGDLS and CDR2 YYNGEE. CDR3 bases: TGTGCCAGCAGCCCGACGGATAGCAATCAGCCCCAGCATTTT. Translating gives CASSPTDSNQPQHF.

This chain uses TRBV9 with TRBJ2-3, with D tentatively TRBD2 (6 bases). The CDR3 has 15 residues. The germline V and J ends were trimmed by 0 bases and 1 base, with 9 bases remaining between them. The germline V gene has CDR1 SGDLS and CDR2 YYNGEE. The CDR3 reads CASSVEASGTDTQYF. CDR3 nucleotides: TGTGCCAGCAGCGTAGAAGCTAGCGGCACAGATACGCAGTATTTT.

For the CDR3, the DNA is TGTGCCACTTTCCCCGACAGGAACTATGGCTACACCTTC. Its protein is CATFPDRNYGYTF. V usage is TRBV6-1 and J usage is TRBJ1-2, with D possibly matching TRBD1 (6 bases). The CDR3 contains 13 residues. The V gene's germline CDR1 is MNHNS and CDR2 SASEGT. V was shortened by 10 bases and J by 2 bases, with 14 bases between the two germline ends.

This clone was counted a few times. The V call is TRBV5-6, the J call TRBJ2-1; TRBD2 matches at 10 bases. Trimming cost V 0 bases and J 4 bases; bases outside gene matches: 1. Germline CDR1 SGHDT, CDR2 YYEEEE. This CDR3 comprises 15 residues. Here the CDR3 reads CASSLGTSGYNEQFF. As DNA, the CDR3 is TGTGCCAGCAGCTTGGGGACTAGCGGTTACAATGAGCAGTTCTTC.

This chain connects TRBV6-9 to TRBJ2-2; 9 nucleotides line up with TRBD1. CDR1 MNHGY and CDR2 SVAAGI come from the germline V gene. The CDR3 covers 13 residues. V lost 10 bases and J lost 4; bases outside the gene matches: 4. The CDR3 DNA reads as TGTGCCATCCGGGACAGGGTCACCGGGGAGCTGTTTTTT. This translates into CAIRDRVTGELFF.

CDR3 coding DNA: TGCGCCAGCAGTCAATCGGCGCCCTTTAGCTACGAGCAGTACTTC. Encoded protein: CASSQSAPFSYEQYF. V gene TRBV23-1 combines with J gene TRBJ2-7; D gene unclear. TRBV23-1 is classed as an ORF, of uncertain function. This CDR3 is 15 amino acids long. V lost 0 bases and J 3 bases, leaving 12 bases between the germline ends.

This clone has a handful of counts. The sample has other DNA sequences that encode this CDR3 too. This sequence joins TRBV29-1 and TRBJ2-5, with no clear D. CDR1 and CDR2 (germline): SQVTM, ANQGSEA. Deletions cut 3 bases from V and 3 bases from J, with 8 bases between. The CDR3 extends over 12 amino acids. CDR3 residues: CSVEGREETQYF. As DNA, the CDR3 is TGCAGCGTTGAGGGCCGAGAAGAGACCCAGTACTTC.

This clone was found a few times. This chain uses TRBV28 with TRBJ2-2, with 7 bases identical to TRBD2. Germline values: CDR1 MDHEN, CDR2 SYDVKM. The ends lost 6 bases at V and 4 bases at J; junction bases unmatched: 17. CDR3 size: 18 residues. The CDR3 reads CASSLGARLAPATGELFF. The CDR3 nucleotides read TGTGCCAGCAGCCTAGGGGCCCGACTAGCCCCTGCCACCGGGGAGCTGTTTTTT. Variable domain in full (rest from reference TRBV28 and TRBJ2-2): DVKVTQSSRYLVKRTGEKVFLECVQDMDHENMFWYRQDPGLGLRLIYFSYDVKMKEKGDIPEGYSVSREKKERFSLILESASTNQTSMYLCASSLGARLAPATGELFFGEGSRLTVL.

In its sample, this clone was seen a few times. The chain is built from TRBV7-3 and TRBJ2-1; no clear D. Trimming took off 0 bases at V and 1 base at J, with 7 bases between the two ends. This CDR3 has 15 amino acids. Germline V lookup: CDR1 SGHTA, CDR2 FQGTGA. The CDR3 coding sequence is TGTGCCAGCAGCTTAACAGAGATTTCCTACAATGAGCAGTTCTTC. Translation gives CASSLTEISYNEQFF.

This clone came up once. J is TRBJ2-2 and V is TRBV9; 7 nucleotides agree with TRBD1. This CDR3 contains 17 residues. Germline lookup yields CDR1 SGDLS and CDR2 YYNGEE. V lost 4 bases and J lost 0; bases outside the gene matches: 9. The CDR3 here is CASSNQGQTSNTGELFF. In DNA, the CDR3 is TGTGCCAGCAGCAACCAGGGACAGACCTCGAACACCGGGGAGCTGTTTTTT.

CDR3 region: CASSSLDREETQYF. CDR3 DNA sequence: TGTGCCAGCAGCTCGTTGGACAGGGAAGAGACCCAGTACTTC. V gene TRBV6-5 combines with J gene TRBJ2-5, with 8 bases lining up with TRBD1. The CDR3 is made up of 14 amino acids. V was clipped by 6 bases and J by 3 bases; unmatched bases: 6. CDR1 is MNHEY, CDR2 SVGAGI, per germline.

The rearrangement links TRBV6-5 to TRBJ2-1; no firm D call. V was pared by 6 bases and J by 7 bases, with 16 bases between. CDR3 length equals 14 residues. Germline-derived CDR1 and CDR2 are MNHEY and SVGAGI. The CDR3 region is CASRPQTLINEQFF. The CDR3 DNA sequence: TGTGCCAGCAGGCCCCAAACCCTGATAAATGAGCAGTTCTTC.

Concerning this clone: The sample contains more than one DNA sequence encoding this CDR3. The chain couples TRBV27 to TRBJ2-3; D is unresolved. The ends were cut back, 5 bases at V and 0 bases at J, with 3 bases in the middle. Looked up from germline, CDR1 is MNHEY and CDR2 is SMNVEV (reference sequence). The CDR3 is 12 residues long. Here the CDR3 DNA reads TGTGCCAGCAGTCCTAGCACAGATACGCAGTATTTT. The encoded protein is CASSPSTDTQYF.

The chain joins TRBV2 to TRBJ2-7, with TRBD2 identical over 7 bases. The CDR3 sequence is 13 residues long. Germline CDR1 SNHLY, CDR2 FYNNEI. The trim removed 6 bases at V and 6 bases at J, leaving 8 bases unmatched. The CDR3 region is CASRTAGPPEQYF. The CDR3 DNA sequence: TGTGCCAGCAGAACAGCGGGGCCCCCCGAGCAGTACTTC.

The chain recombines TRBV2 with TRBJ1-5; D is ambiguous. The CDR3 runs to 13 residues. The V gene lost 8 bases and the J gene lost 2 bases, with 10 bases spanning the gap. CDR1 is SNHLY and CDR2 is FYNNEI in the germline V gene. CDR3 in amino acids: CASGEYGNQPQHF. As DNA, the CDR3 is TGTGCCAGCGGGGAATACGGCAATCAGCCCCAGCATTTT. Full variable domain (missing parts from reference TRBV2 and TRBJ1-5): EPEVTQTPSHQVTQMGQEVILRCVPISNHLYFYWYRQILGQKVEFLVSFYNNEISEKSEIFDDQFSVERPDGSNFTLKIRSTKLEDSAMYFCASGEYGNQPQHFGDGTRLSIL.

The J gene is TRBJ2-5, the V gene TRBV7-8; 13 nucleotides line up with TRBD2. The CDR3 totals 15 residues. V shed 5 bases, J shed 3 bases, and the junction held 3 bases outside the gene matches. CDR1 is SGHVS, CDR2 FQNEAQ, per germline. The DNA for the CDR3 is TGTGCCAGCAGCCCAGGGACTAGCGGGAAAGAGACCCAGTACTTC. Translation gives CASSPGTSGKETQYF.

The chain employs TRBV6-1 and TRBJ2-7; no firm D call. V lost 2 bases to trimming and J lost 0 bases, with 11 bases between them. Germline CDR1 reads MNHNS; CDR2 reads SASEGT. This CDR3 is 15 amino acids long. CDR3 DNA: TGTGCCAGCAGTGAATCATTCGGCAGCTCCTACGAGCAGTACTTC. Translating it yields CASSESFGSSYEQYF.

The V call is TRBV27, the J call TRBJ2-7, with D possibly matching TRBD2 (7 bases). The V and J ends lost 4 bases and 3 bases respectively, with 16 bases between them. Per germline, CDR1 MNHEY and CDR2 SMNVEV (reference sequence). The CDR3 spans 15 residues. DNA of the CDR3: TGTGCCAGCAGTTGGGGGGGCGCGTATATCTACGAGCAGTACTTC. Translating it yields CASSWGGAYIYEQYF.